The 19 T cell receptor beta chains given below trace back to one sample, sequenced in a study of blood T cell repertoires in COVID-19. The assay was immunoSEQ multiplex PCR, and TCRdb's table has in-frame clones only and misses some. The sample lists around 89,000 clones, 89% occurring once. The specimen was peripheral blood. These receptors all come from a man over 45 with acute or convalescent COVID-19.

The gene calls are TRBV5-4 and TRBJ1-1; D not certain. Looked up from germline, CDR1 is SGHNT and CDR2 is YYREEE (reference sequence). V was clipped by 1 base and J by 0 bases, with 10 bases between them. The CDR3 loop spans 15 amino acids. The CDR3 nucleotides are TGTGCCAGCAGCTTGTCCAATCAGGTGAACACTGAAGCTTTCTTT. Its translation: CASSLSNQVNTEAFF.

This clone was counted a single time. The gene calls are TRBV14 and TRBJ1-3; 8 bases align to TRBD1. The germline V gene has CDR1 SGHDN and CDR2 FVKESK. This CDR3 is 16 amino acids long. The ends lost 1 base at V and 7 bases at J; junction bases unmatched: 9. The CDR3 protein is CASSQVRTGRLNTIYF. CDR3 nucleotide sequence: TGTGCCAGCAGCCAAGTTAGGACAGGGCGGCTGAACACCATATATTTT.

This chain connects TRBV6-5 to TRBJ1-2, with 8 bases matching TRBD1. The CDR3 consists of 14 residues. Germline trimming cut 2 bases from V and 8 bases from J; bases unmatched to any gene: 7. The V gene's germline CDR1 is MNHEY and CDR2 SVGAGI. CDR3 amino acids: CASSYGTGRSGYTF. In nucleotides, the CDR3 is TGTGCCAGCAGTTACGGGACAGGCCGGTCGGGCTACACCTTC.

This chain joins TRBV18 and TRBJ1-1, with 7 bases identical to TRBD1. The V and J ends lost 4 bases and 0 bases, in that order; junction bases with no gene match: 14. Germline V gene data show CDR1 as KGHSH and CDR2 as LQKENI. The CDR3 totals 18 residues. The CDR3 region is CASSRRGEGQPLNTEAFF. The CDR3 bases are TGTGCCAGCTCACGAAGGGGCGAGGGACAGCCCTTGAACACTGAAGCTTTCTTT.

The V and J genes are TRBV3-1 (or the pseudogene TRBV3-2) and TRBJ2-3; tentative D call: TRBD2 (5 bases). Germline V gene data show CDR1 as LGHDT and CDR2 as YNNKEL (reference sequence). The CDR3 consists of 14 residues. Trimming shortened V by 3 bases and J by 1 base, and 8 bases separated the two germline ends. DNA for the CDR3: TGTGCCAGCAGCCATGACGGGGGCACAGATACGCAGTATTTT. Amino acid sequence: CASSHDGGTDTQYF.

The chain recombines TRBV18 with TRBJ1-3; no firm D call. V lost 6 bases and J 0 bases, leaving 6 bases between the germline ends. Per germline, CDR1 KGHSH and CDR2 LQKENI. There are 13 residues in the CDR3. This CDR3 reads CASSRASGNTIYF. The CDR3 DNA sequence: TGTGCCAGCTCCCGCGCCTCTGGAAACACCATATATTTT. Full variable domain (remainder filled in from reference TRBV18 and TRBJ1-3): NAGVMQNPRHLVRRRGQEARLRCSPMKGHSHVYWYRQLPEEGLKFMVYLQKENIIDESGMPKERFSAEFPKEGPSILRIQQVVRGDSAAYFCASSRASGNTIYFGEGSWLTVV.

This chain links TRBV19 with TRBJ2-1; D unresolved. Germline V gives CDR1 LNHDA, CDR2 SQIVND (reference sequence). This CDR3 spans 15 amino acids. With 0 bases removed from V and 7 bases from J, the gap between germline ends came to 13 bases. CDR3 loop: CASSIESSRANEQFF. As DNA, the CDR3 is TGTGCCAGTAGTATAGAGTCTAGTAGAGCTAATGAGCAGTTCTTC.

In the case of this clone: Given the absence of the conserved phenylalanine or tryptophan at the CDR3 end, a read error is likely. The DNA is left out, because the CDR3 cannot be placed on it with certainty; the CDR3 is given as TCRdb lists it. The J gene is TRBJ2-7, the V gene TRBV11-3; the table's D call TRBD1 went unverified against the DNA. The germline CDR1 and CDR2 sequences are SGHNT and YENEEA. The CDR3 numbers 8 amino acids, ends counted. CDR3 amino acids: CASSTRTS.

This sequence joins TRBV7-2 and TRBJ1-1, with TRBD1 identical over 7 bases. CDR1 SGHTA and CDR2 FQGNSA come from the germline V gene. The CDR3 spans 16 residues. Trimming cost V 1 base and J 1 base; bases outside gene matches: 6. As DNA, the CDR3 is TGTGCCAGCAGCTTAGAGACAGGGCTTGGGAACACTGAAGCTTTCTTT. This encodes CASSLETGLGNTEAFF. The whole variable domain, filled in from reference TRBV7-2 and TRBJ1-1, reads GAGVSQSPSNKVTEKGKDVELRCDPISGHTALYWYRQSLGQGLEFLIYFQGNSAPDKSGLPSDRFSAERTGGSVSTLTIQRTQQEDSAVYLCASSLETGLGNTEAFFGQGTRLTVV.

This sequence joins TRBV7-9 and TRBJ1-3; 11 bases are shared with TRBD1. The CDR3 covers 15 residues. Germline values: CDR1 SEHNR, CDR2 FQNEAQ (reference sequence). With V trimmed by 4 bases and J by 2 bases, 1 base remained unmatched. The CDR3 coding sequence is TGTGCCAGCAGCTCGGGACAGGGGGCTGGAAACACCATATATTTT. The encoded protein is CASSSGQGAGNTIYF.

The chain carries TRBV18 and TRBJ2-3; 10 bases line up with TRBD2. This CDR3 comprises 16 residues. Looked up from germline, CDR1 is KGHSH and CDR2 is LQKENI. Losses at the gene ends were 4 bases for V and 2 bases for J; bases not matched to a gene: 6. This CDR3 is CASSLSSGGHTDTQYF. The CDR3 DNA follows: TGTGCCAGCTCACTAAGTAGCGGGGGGCACACAGATACGCAGTATTTT.

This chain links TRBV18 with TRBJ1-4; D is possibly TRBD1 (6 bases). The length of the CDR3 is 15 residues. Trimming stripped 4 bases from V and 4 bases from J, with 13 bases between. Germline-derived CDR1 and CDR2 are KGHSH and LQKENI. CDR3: CASSLNPRGNEKLFF. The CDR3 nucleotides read TGTGCCAGCTCACTCAACCCCAGGGGTAATGAAAAACTGTTTTTT. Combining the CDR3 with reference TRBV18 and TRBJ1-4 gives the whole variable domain NAGVMQNPRHLVRRRGQEARLRCSPMKGHSHVYWYRQLPEEGLKFMVYLQKENIIDESGMPKERFSAEFPKEGPSILRIQQVVRGDSAAYFCASSLNPRGNEKLFFGSGTQLSVL.

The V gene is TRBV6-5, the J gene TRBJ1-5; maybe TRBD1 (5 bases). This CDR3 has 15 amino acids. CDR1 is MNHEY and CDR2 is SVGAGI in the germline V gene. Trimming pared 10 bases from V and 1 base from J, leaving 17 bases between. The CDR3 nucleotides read TGTGCCACACTCTTCGGGGGAATCAGCAATCAGCCCCAGCATTTT. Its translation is CATLFGGISNQPQHF.

CDR3 bases: TGCGCCAGCAGCTGGACAGGGCGGGACACTGAAGCTTTCTTT. This gives the protein CASSWTGRDTEAFF. The chain couples TRBV5-1 to TRBJ1-1; 8 bases line up with TRBD1. Germline trimming cut 3 bases from V and 3 bases from J; bases unmatched to any gene: 4. The CDR3 consists of 14 residues. Per the germline V gene, CDR1 is SGHRS and CDR2 is YFSETQ.

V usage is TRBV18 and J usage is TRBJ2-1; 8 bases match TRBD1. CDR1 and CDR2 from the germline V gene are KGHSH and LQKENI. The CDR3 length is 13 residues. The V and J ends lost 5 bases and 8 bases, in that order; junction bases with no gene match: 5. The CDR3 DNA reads TGTGCCAGCTCAAGGACAGGGACGTATGAGCAGTTCTTC. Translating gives CASSRTGTYEQFF.

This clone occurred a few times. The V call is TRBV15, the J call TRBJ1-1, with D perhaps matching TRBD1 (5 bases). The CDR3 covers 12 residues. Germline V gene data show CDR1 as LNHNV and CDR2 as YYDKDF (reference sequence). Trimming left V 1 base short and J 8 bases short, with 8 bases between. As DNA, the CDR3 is TGTGCCACCAGCAGAGCTCGGACAGAAGCTTTCTTT. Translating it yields CATSRARTEAFF. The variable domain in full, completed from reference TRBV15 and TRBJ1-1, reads DAMVIQNPRYQVTQFGKPVTLSCSQTLNHNVMYWYQQKSSQAPKLLFHYYDKDFNNEADTPDNFQSRRPNTSFCFLDIRSPGLGDTAMYLCATSRARTEAFFGQGTRLTVV.

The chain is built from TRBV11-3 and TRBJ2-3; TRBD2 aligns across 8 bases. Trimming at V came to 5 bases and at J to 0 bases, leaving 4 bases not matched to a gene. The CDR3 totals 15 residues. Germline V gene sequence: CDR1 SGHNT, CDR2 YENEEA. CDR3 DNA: TGTGCCAGCAGCCAACTAGCGGCTAGCACAGATACGCAGTATTTT. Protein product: CASSQLAASTDTQYF.

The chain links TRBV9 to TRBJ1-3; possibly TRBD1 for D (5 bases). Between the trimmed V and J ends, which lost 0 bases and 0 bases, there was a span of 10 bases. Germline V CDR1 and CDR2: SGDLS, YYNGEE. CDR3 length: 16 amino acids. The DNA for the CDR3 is TGTGCCAGCAGCGTAGCTGGGGCTGCCTCTGGAAACACCATATATTTT. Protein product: CASSVAGAASGNTIYF. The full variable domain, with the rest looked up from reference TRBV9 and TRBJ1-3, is DSGVTQTPKHLITATGQRVTLRCSPRSGDLSVYWYQQSLDQGLQFLIQYYNGEERAKGNILERFSAQQFPDLHSELNLSSLELGDSALYFCASSVAGAASGNTIYFGEGSWLTVV.

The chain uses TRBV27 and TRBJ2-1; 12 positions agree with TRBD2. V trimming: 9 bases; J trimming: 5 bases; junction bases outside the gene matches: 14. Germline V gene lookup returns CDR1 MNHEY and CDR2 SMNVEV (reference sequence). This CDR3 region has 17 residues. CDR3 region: CASRLAGDRSSHNEQFF. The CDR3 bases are TGTGCCAGTAGACTAGCGGGGGACCGATCTTCCCACAATGAGCAGTTCTTC.